This T cell receptor beta chain derives from a study of human T cells and chemical hapten exposure. Study-wide background: The study patch tested 0.01% DPC on the upper back and read results at 6 days.

Concerning this clonotype: As yet, its antigen is unknown.

The CDR3 runs to 13 residues. Trimming removed 2 bases at V and 2 bases at J, with 7 bases between. CDR1 and CDR2 from the germline V gene are MNHEY and SVGEGT. General study points: Patch test score rose with PT1 expanded TCRs, significant at 8, 16, 32, not 4.

Time point here: pre-sensitization, week 0. Treatment of the sample: therapeutic diphenylcyclopropenone sensitization with weekly scalp DPC. Patches went on only after blood had been drawn each time. In TCRdb, the RACE reads were re-called with MiXCR into one record per CDR3 protein. Of some 200,000 distinct CDR3 sequences listed, more than 25% are singletons. This chain connects TRBV6-2 or TRBV6-3 to TRBJ2-7; a possible D gene is TRBD2 (5 bases). The clonotype originates from a woman aged 30 to 39 with alopecia areata. Some clones in this sample may be carry-over from other donors' samples. Material: whole blood, obtained in connection with sensitization to the hapten diphenylcyclopropenone (DPC). DNA for the CDR3: TGTGCCAGCAGTTACGAGGAGGCCTACGAGCAGTACTTC. Protein: CASSYEEAYEQYF.